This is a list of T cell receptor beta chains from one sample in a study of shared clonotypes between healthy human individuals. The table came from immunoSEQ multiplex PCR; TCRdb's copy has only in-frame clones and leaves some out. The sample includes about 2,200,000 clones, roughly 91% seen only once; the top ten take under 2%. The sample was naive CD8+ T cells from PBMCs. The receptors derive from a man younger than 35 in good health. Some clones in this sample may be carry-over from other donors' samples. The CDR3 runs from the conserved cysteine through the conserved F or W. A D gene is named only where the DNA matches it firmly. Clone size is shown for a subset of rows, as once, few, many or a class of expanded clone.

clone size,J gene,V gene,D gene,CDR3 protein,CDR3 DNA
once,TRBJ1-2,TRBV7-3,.,CASSPKRDYGYTF,TGTGCCAGCAGCCCAAAGAGAGACTATGGCTACACCTTC
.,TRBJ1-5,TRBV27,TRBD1,CASSFGQGNAWSQPQHF,TGTGCCAGCAGCTTTGGACAGGGGAACGCCTGGTCGCAGCCCCAGCATTTT
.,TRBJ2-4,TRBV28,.,CASSFGITKNIQYF,TGTGCCAGCAGTTTTGGTATTACCAAAAACATTCAGTACTTC
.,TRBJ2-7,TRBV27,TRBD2,CASSLAGGPGEQYF,TGTGCCAGCTCTTTAGCGGGAGGACCGGGGGAGCAGTACTTC
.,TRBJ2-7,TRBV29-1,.,CSVELPSRGQGYEQYF,TGCAGCGTTGAACTTCCAAGCAGGGGCCAAGGCTACGAGCAGTACTTC
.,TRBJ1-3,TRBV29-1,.,CSVRGSGNTIYF,TGCAGCGTTAGGGGGTCTGGAAACACCATATATTTT
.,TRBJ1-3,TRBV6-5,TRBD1,CASSSPGQGAGNTIYF,TGTGCCAGCAGTTCACCGGGACAGGGAGCTGGAAACACCATATATTTT
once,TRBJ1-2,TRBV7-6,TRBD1,CASSLTGGSNYGYTF,TGTGCCAGCAGTCTGACAGGGGGCTCAAACTATGGCTACACCTTC
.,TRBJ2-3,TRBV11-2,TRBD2,CASSLGAGDTDTQYF,TGTGCCAGCAGCTTAGGAGCGGGAGACACAGATACGCAGTATTTT
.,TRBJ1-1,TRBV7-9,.,CASSLSPAAGTEAFF,TGTGCCAGCAGCTTATCCCCGGCGGCGGGCACTGAAGCTTTCTTT
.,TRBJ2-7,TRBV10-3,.,CAISESGGNYEQYF,TGTGCCATCAGTGAGTCGGGCGGCAACTACGAGCAGTACTTC
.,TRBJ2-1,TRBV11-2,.,CASSLMGERYNEQFF,TGTGCCAGCAGCCTGATGGGGGAGCGCTACAATGAGCAGTTCTTC
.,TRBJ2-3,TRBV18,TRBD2,CASSPPASGRSGASDTQYF,TGTGCCAGCTCACCACCGGCCAGCGGGAGAAGTGGGGCCAGCGATACGCAGTATTTT
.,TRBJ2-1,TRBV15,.,CATRGREDNEQFF,TGTGCCACTCGAGGGAGAGAGGACAATGAGCAGTTCTTC
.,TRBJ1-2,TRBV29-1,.,CSVDDSGPNYGYTF,TGCAGCGTTGATGACAGCGGGCCTAACTATGGCTACACCTTC
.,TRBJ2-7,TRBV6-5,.,CASSYSIGSTVYEQYF,TGTGCCAGCAGTTACTCGATAGGGTCGACAGTCTACGAGCAGTACTTC
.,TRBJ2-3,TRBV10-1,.,CASSERIPDTQYF,TGCGCCAGCAGTGAAAGAATTCCAGATACGCAGTATTTT
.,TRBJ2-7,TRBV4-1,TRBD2,CASSQGSSGGYEQYF,TGCGCCAGCAGCCAGGGTTCTAGCGGGGGGTACGAGCAGTACTTC
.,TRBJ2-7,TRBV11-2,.,CASSLVRTRGEQYF,TGTGCCAGCAGCTTAGTACGAACCCGCGGCGAGCAGTACTTC
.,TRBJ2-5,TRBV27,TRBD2,CASSSPLAGETQYF,TGTGCCAGCAGTTCCCCACTAGCGGGAGAGACCCAGTACTTC
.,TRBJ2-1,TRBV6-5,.,CASSALSGTYNEQFF,TGTGCCAGCAGTGCCCTTAGCGGCACCTACAATGAGCAGTTCTTC
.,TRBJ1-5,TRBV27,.,CASSLVHGRSDQPQHF,TGTGCCAGCAGTTTGGTTCATGGGAGATCGGATCAGCCCCAGCATTTT
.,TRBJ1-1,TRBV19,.,CASSISAVNTEAFF,TGTGCCAGTAGTATTTCGGCAGTGAACACTGAAGCTTTCTTT
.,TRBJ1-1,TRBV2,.,CASSTPSQGTNTEAFF,TGTGCCAGCAGCACCCCCTCTCAGGGGACGAACACTGAAGCTTTCTTT
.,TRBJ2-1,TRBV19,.,CASSTMGGGPYNEQFF,TGTGCCAGTAGTACAATGGGGGGTGGCCCCTACAATGAGCAGTTCTTC
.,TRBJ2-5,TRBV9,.,CASSVQGLQETQYF,TGTGCCAGCAGCGTACAGGGCTTGCAAGAGACCCAGTACTTC
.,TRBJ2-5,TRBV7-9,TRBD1,CASSLAGTGEETQYF,TGTGCCAGCAGCTTAGCCGGGACAGGGGAAGAGACCCAGTACTTC
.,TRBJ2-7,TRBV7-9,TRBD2,CASSIPGTSGRNEQYF,TGTGCCAGCAGCATCCCCGGGACTAGCGGGAGGAACGAGCAGTACTTC
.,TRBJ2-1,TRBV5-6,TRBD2,CASSLEASGYNEQFF,TGTGCCAGCAGCTTGGAGGCTAGCGGATACAATGAGCAGTTCTTC
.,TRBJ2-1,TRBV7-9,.,CASSSVFDEQFF,TGTGCCAGCAGCTCAGTTTTTGATGAGCAGTTCTTC
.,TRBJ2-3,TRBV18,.,CASSPVRTDTQYF,TGTGCCAGCTCCCCGGTCCGCACAGATACGCAGTATTTT
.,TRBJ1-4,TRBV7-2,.,CASSLEGGTEKLFF,TGTGCCAGCAGCTTAGAAGGGGGGACAGAAAAACTGTTTTTT
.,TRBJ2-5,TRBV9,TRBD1,CASSYSTGAGETQYF,TGTGCCAGCAGCTACTCTACAGGGGCCGGGGAGACCCAGTACTTC
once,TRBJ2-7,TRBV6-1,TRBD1,CASGGQAELDEQYF,TGTGCCAGCGGGGGACAGGCCGAGCTCGATGAGCAGTACTTC
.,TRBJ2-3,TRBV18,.,CASSPSDRVDDTQYF,TGTGCCAGCTCACCATCTGACCGGGTAGACGATACGCAGTATTTT
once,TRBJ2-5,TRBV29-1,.,CSVPKRTEYQQETQYF,TGCAGCGTCCCGAAACGGACAGAATATCAGCAAGAGACCCAGTACTTC
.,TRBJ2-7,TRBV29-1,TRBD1,CSVRTGGDYEQYF,TGCAGCGTGCGGACAGGGGGAGACTACGAGCAGTACTTC